Reported below is one TCR beta chain. This sample was included in a study of naive and memory T cell subsets. Germline trimming cut 2 bases from V and 4 bases from J; bases unmatched to any gene: 7. Germline CDR1 and CDR2: LGHNT and FRNRAP. CDR3 length: 16 residues. Two oligonucleotides, mixed equimolar, formed the beta constant-region primer covering TRBC1 and TRBC2. Four rounds of PCR amplified the ligated cDNA using nested alpha and beta constant-region primers plus SP2. One entry per CDR3 protein, called by TCRdb with MiXCR from the UMI-ligation and nested PCR reads. The sample has about 120,000 distinct CDR3 sequences; about 36% are singletons. CD4 T cells were positively selected, then CD8 T cells from the CD4-negative fraction. Cells stained for CD3, CD4, CD8, CD45RA and CD27 were sorted into four subsets.

J is TRBJ1-4 and V is TRBV12-5, with TRBD1 matching 7 bases. The clonotype comes from a human donor in good health. The specimen sequenced was central memory CD4+ T cells from blood. Here the CDR3 reads CASGLTGQTFNEKLFF. The CDR3 DNA sequence: TGTGCTAGTGGTTTGACGGGACAGACCTTTAATGAAAAACTGTTTTTT.